These 25 T cell receptor beta chains were all obtained from the same sample, sequenced in a study of T cell responses to AZD1222 COVID-19 vaccine. Profiling relied on immunoSEQ multiplex PCR, and the TCRdb table lists in-frame clones only, not all of them. The data contain 200,000 or so clones, 85% to 95% of them seen just once; the ten biggest clones take up 1%. The material was peripheral blood, obtained on day 0 of MenACWY control vaccination. These TCRs come from an adult in good health.

This chain uses TRBV28 with TRBJ1-2; possibly TRBD1 for D (5 bases). CDR1 is MDHEN, CDR2 SYDVKM, per germline. V was pared by 6 bases and J by 2 bases, with 13 bases between. CDR3 size: 14 residues. CDR3 nucleotides: TGTGCCAGCAGAAAGGGGTCTTCGAACTATGGCTACACCTTC. Its protein is CASRKGSSNYGYTF.

This chain joins TRBV7-9 and TRBJ2-2; 12 bases map to TRBD2. The CDR3 totals 17 residues. Germline loops: CDR1 SEHNR, CDR2 FQNEAQ (reference sequence). Trimming took 7 bases from V and 0 from J; bases not matched to a gene: 6. In DNA, the CDR3 is TGTGCCAGCAACTATGGACTAGCGGGGACGAACACCGGGGAGCTGTTTTTT. Translating gives CASNYGLAGTNTGELFF.

The J gene is TRBJ1-2, the V gene TRBV3-1 (or the pseudogene TRBV3-2); 8 bases map to TRBD1. Germline V lookup: CDR1 LGHDT, CDR2 YNNKEL (reference sequence). The CDR3 is 18 residues long. The V and J ends lost 0 bases and 1 base, in that order; junction bases with no gene match: 10. The DNA for the CDR3 is TGTGCCAGCAGCCAAGACGGTAAATTCGACAGGGGTAACTATGGCTACACCTTC. Its protein is CASSQDGKFDRGNYGYTF.

The chain uses TRBV19 and TRBJ2-3, with 8 bases aligning to TRBD1. V dropped 8 bases and J dropped 10; count of bases not matched to a gene: 11. Germline values: CDR1 LNHDA, CDR2 SQIVND (reference sequence). This CDR3 region has 13 residues. The CDR3 DNA is TGTGCCAGTGGACAGGGAGGCTTGGCGCCGCAGTATTTT. Translated, it gives CASGQGGLAPQYF.

This clone came up a few times. This rearrangement joins TRBV19 to TRBJ1-2; TRBD1 aligns across 9 bases. Germline CDR1 and CDR2: LNHDA and SQIVND (reference sequence). The CDR3 is 16 amino acids. Germline trimming cut 8 bases from V and 0 bases from J; bases unmatched to any gene: 10. The CDR3 is CASRRTGVDSNYGYTF. The CDR3 DNA is TGTGCCAGTCGACGGACAGGGGTAGATTCTAACTATGGCTACACCTTC.

This clone has only a few counts. The J gene is TRBJ2-7, the V gene TRBV1; the table's TRBD2 call for D was not verified on the DNA. TRBV1 represents a pseudogene. This CDR3 spans 15 amino acids. The CDR3 bases are TGCACCAGCAGCCAAGATTGCGGGGGGGACTACGAGCAGTACTTC. Its protein product is CTSSQDCGGDYEQYF.

V gene TRBV30 combines with J gene TRBJ1-2, with TRBD1 matching over 7 bases. The CDR3 loop spans 19 amino acids. V lost 0 bases and J lost 4; bases outside the gene matches: 20. In germline, CDR1 is GTSNPN, CDR2 SVGIG (reference sequence). The CDR3 DNA follows: TGTGCCTGGAGTGTAGACCGGGACAGCCTTTACTCAGCACGCTATGGCTACACCTTC. This encodes CAWSVDRDSLYSARYGYTF. The variable domain in full, with the rest retrieved from reference TRBV30 and TRBJ1-2, is SQTIHQWPATLVQPVGSPLSLECTVEGTSNPNLYWYRQAAGRGLQLLFYSVGIGQISSEVPQNLSASRPQDRQFILSSKKLLLSDSGFYLCAWSVDRDSLYSARYGYTFGSGTRLTVV.

DNA for the CDR3: TGTGCCAGTAGTATCGAACAGGGGGAGAACTATGGCTACACCTTC. It translates to CASSIEQGENYGYTF. The chain has TRBV19 and TRBJ1-2, with 8 positions matching TRBD1. The CDR3 is made up of 15 amino acids. Germline CDR1 and CDR2: LNHDA and SQIVND (reference sequence). The V and J ends lost 3 bases and 2 bases, in that order; junction bases with no gene match: 5.

The chain joins TRBV18 to TRBJ1-2; D uncertain. Per germline, CDR1 KGHSH and CDR2 LQKENI. Trimming took 3 bases from V and 13 from J, leaving 24 bases between them. The CDR3 totals 15 residues. The CDR3, as DNA: TGTGCCAGCTCACCCCTCGAAATGGGGTCGGGTTTATCCACCTTC. Its protein product is CASSPLEMGSGLSTF.

The chain combines TRBV11-2 with TRBJ1-4; 8 bases are shared with TRBD1. The junction had 2 bases not matched to a gene; V was cut back by 1 base and J by 7 bases. The CDR3 is made up of 14 amino acids. The germline gives CDR1 SGHAT, CDR2 FQNNGV. As DNA, the CDR3 is TGTGCCAGCAGCTTAGTCAGGGGGCGTGAAAAACTGTTTTTT. Translated: CASSLVRGREKLFF. The full variable domain, its missing parts supplied by reference TRBV11-2 and TRBJ1-4, is EAGVAQSPRYKIIEKRQSVAFWCNPISGHATLYWYQQILGQGPKLLIQFQNNGVVDDSQLPKDRFSAERLKGVDSTLKIQPAKLEDSAVYLCASSLVRGREKLFFGSGTQLSVL.

The rearrangement uses TRBV11-2 and TRBJ2-7; D unclear. V was clipped by 0 bases and J by 4 bases, with 1 base between them. The CDR3 contains 11 residues. The germline gives CDR1 SGHAT, CDR2 FQNNGV. The CDR3 is CASSLEYEQYF. In nucleotides, the CDR3 is TGTGCCAGCAGCTTAGAGTACGAGCAGTACTTC.

The J gene is TRBJ1-2, the V gene TRBV10-2; D may be TRBD1 (5 bases). V lost 10 bases, J lost 7 bases, and 16 bases lay in between. This CDR3 has 12 residues. CDR1 WSHSY and CDR2 SAAADI come from the germline V gene. Here the CDR3 reads CATEAGGAGYTF. The CDR3 DNA reads TGCGCCACGGAAGCGGGGGGAGCTGGCTACACCTTC.

This sequence joins TRBV6-5 and TRBJ1-6; possibly TRBD1 for D (6 bases). The CDR3 loop spans 13 amino acids. Trimming took 6 bases from V and 8 from J, leaving 11 bases between them. Germline assignment: CDR1 MNHEY and CDR2 SVGAGI. CDR3 bases: TGTGCCAGCAGGGCTGAGGGGGATTCACCCCTCCACTTT. It specifies CASRAEGDSPLHF.

CDR3 DNA: TGCGCCAGCAGTGTACGAGGGACAGGGGGCAAGAATGAAGCTTTCTTT. Amino acid sequence: CASSVRGTGGKNEAFF. The J gene is TRBJ1-1, the V gene TRBV10-2, with 12 bases identical to TRBD1. This CDR3 is 16 amino acids long. V was pared by 4 bases and J by 7 bases, with 10 bases of the junction left unmatched. Germline CDR1 is WSHSY and CDR2 is SAAADI.

The chain uses TRBV30 and TRBJ1-1; TRBD1 matches 7 bases. The CDR3 sequence is 14 residues long. Germline V gene data show CDR1 as GTSNPN and CDR2 as SVGIG (reference sequence). V gave up 3 bases and J gave up 4 bases; unmatched junction bases: 8. CDR3 DNA: TGTGCCTGGAGCCCGACAGGGTGGAGCACTGAAGCTTTCTTT. Protein sequence: CAWSPTGWSTEAFF.

The chain employs TRBV6-6 and TRBJ1-4, with 9 positions matching TRBD1. The CDR3 runs 13 residues. V was pared by 5 bases and J by 8 bases, with 3 bases of the junction left unmatched. Germline CDR1 reads MNHNY; CDR2 reads SVGAGI (reference sequence). This CDR3 is CASSDRGGEKLFF. As DNA, the CDR3 is TGTGCCAGCAGTGACAGGGGGGGAGAAAAACTGTTTTTT.

The chain links TRBV6-5 to TRBJ1-2, with 8 bases that match TRBD1. The trim removed 5 bases at V and 3 bases at J, leaving 5 bases unmatched. The CDR3 totals 14 residues. Germline V gene data show CDR1 as MNHEY and CDR2 as SVGAGI. The DNA of the CDR3 is TGTGCCAGCAGTCCGGACAGGGAATACTATGGCTACACCTTC. This gives the protein CASSPDREYYGYTF.

The V gene is TRBV7-9, the J gene TRBJ1-3; D might be TRBD1 (5 bases). Trimming removed 5 bases at V and 3 bases at J, with 8 bases between. Germline V gene lookup returns CDR1 SEHNR and CDR2 FQNEAQ (reference sequence). This CDR3 has 13 amino acids. The CDR3 loop is CASSPGLGNTIYF. The CDR3 coding sequence is TGTGCCAGCAGCCCAGGGCTTGGAAACACCATATATTTT.

The chain joins TRBV5-3 to TRBJ1-5; D uncertain. TRBV5-3 has ORF status, its function being uncertain. CDR3 size: 16 residues. Trimming left V 1 base short and J 0 bases short, with 11 bases between. The CDR3, as DNA: TGTGCCAGAAGCTTGTTGGGGATTGATAGCAATCAGCCCCAGCATTTT. This gives the protein CARSLLGIDSNQPQHF.

V gene TRBV12-3 or TRBV12-4 combines with J gene TRBJ1-1; a possible D gene is TRBD1 (5 bases). V shed 5 bases and J shed 4 bases, with 8 bases lying between them. This CDR3 has 12 amino acids. The DNA of the CDR3 is TGTGCCAGCAGTCCCGGGGGCACTGAAGCTTTCTTT. Its translation: CASSPGGTEAFF.

The rearrangement links TRBV9 to TRBJ2-7; TRBD1 aligns across 9 bases. The CDR3 length is 16 residues. Germline V lookup: CDR1 SGDLS, CDR2 YYNGEE. With 4 bases clipped from V and 5 bases from J, the junction kept 13 bases outside the gene matches. The CDR3: CASSLRRGTGPHEQYF. As DNA, the CDR3 is TGTGCCAGCAGCCTTCGACGGGGGACAGGGCCCCACGAGCAGTACTTC.

The V call is TRBV5-1, the J call TRBJ2-7; 9 bases align to TRBD1. The trim removed 0 bases at V and 5 bases at J, leaving 6 bases unmatched. The germline V gene encodes CDR1 SGHRS and CDR2 YFSETQ. CDR3 length: 15 amino acids. The CDR3: CASSLGGTGHHEQYF. The CDR3 DNA reads TGCGCCAGCAGCTTGGGCGGGACAGGGCACCACGAGCAGTACTTC.

CDR3 residues: CASSRRGMNTEAFF. The DNA of the CDR3 is TGTGCCAGCAGCCGCAGAGGAATGAACACTGAAGCTTTCTTT. V gene TRBV27 combines with J gene TRBJ1-1; no clear D. Per the germline V gene, CDR1 is MNHEY and CDR2 is SMNVEV (reference sequence). V was clipped by 6 bases and J by 0 bases, with 11 bases between them. The CDR3 consists of 14 residues.

The chain uses TRBV5-1 and TRBJ2-2, with D perhaps being TRBD1 or TRBD2 (6 bases each). V was cut by 3 bases and J by 2 bases, with 14 bases left in between. CDR1 SGHRS and CDR2 YFSETQ come from the germline V gene. The CDR3 is 16 residues long. The CDR3 protein is CASSWRDIPNTGELFF. The CDR3 region has the DNA TGCGCCAGCAGCTGGCGGGACATACCCAACACCGGGGAGCTGTTTTTT.

This CDR3 is CASSEARSSQRPQHF. DNA for the CDR3: TGTGCCAGCAGTGAAGCGCGGAGCAGTCAGAGGCCCCAGCATTTT. The J gene is TRBJ1-5, the V gene TRBV2; D is unresolved. CDR3 length equals 15 residues. Germline assignment: CDR1 SNHLY and CDR2 FYNNEI. The V end lost 0 bases, the J end lost 9 bases, and 15 bases lay between the germline ends.